The 13 T cell receptor beta chains given below trace back to one sample, sequenced in a study of cytomegalovirus exposure and HLA in healthy donors. The PCR used 60 Vbeta and 13 Jbeta primers. Clones were read by immunoSEQ multiplex PCR, and TCRdb kept only the in-frame ones, dropping some. The sample table sets out 65,000 to 95,000 clones. Source material: PBMCs. These receptors were taken from a woman aged 55-70 years in good health and CMV-seronegative.

The chain links TRBV27 to TRBJ1-3, with D maybe TRBD1 (6 bases). Trimming took off 4 bases at V and 4 bases at J, with 14 bases between the two ends. CDR1 MNHEY and CDR2 SMNVEV come from the germline V gene (reference sequence). The CDR3 has 15 amino acids. The CDR3 is CASSSWQGPGNTIYF. The DNA of the CDR3 is TGTGCCAGCAGTTCGTGGCAGGGGCCCGGAAACACCATATATTTT.

The J gene is TRBJ1-4, the V gene TRBV5-1; D is uncertain. V was trimmed by 4 bases and J by 2 bases, leaving 12 bases between them. CDR1 and CDR2 (germline): SGHRS, YFSETQ. This CDR3 region has 15 residues. CDR3 bases: TGCGCCAGCAGCCCGGGAGGAGCCACTAATGAAAAACTGTTTTTT. Translation: CASSPGGATNEKLFF.

The V call is TRBV7-9, the J call TRBJ2-7, with 15 nucleotides matching TRBD2. The CDR3 has 17 amino acids. From germline, CDR1 is SEHNR and CDR2 FQNEAQ (reference sequence). Losses at the gene ends were 5 bases for V and 6 bases for J; bases not matched to a gene: 11. CDR3 residues: CASSLPDGLAGGVEQYF. CDR3 DNA sequence: TGTGCCAGCAGCCTACCGGATGGACTAGCGGGAGGGGTCGAGCAGTACTTC.

In nucleotides, the CDR3 is TGCGCCAGCGGCCCCTCGGGGGGGCAAGAGACCCAGTACTTC. It codes for CASGPSGGQETQYF. This chain joins TRBV5-1 and TRBJ2-5; the match to TRBD2 covers 8 bases. CDR3 length: 14 residues. Trimming cost V 7 bases and J 2 bases; bases outside gene matches: 7. The germline V gene has CDR1 SGHRS and CDR2 YFSETQ.

This chain joins TRBV25-1 and TRBJ2-5; TRBD2 matches at 7 bases. The last part of the DNA fits TRBJ2-7 better; the J call may be wrong. This CDR3 has 14 amino acids. From germline, CDR1 is MGHDK and CDR2 SYGVNS. For the CDR3, the DNA is TGTGCCAGCTTCGAGCGGGGATCATCCTACGAGCAGTACTTC. Translating it yields CASFERGSSYEQYF.

J is TRBJ2-1 and V is TRBV27; D unresolved. Germline V gene sequence: CDR1 MNHEY, CDR2 SMNVEV (reference sequence). The ends were cut back, 6 bases at V and 6 bases at J, with 15 bases in the middle. This CDR3 contains 14 residues. The CDR3 nucleotides are TGTGCCAGCAGATTTCTGGGCCCCAGCAATGAGCAGTTCTTC. This codes for CASRFLGPSNEQFF.

The chain is built from TRBV19 and TRBJ2-3, with 8 bases fitting TRBD2. The CDR3 spans 13 residues. With V trimmed by 6 bases and J by 1 base, 0 bases remained unmatched. Germline CDR1 is LNHDA and CDR2 is SQIVND (reference sequence). In DNA form, the CDR3 reads TGTGCCAGTAGGACTAGCGGCACAGATACGCAGTATTTT. This sequence encodes CASRTSGTDTQYF.

Here the CDR3 DNA reads TGTGCCAGCGCACTGGTCGGTGGCTACACCTTC. As protein: CASALVGGYTF. The rearrangement uses TRBV28 and TRBJ1-2, with D unresolved. CDR1 and CDR2 (germline): MDHEN, SYDVKM. This CDR3 is 11 amino acids long. V dropped 8 bases and J dropped 7 bases, with 11 bases sitting between them.

The chain combines TRBV11-3 with TRBJ1-1, with a tentative D call TRBD1 (5 bases). The germline V gene has CDR1 SGHNT and CDR2 YENEEA. V lost 1 base and J 5 bases, leaving 8 bases between the germline ends. The CDR3 is 13 residues long. CDR3 residues: CASSLGGRTEAFF. The CDR3 DNA is TGTGCCAGCAGCTTAGGGGGCCGTACTGAAGCTTTCTTT. The full variable domain, with the rest looked up from reference TRBV11-3 and TRBJ1-1, is EAGVVQSPRYKIIEKKQPVAFWCNPISGHNTLYWYLQNLGQGPELLIRYENEEAVDDSQLPKDRFSAERLKGVDSTLKIQPAELGDSAVYLCASSLGGRTEAFFGQGTRLTVV.

The gene calls are TRBV19 and TRBJ2-1; D gene ambiguous. CDR1 is LNHDA and CDR2 is SQIVND in the germline V gene (reference sequence). This CDR3 comprises 13 residues. Trimming removed 7 bases from V and 8 bases from J, with 15 bases in between. The CDR3 nucleotides read TGTGCCAGTACCCCTCCCTCTTTCCATGAGCAGTTCTTC. Translating it yields CASTPPSFHEQFF.

V and J are TRBV27 and TRBJ2-7; 11 bases are a match to TRBD1. V was clipped by 5 bases and J by 5 bases; unmatched bases: 11. The V gene's germline CDR1 is MNHEY and CDR2 SMNVEV (reference sequence). The CDR3 runs 16 residues. CDR3 bases: TGTGCCAGCAGTGCCCGGGGACAGGGGGGTCGGAACGAGCAGTACTTC. Its protein is CASSARGQGGRNEQYF.

The V and J genes are TRBV27 and TRBJ1-5; tentative D call: TRBD1 (6 bases). This CDR3 comprises 15 residues. V gave up 5 bases and J gave up 5 bases, with 16 bases separating them. The V gene's germline CDR1 is MNHEY and CDR2 SMNVEV (reference sequence). This CDR3 is CASSPQQPGDQPQHF. CDR3 bases: TGTGCCAGCAGTCCCCAGCAGCCAGGGGATCAGCCCCAGCATTTT.

The rearrangement uses TRBV28 and TRBJ2-7; a possible D gene is TRBD2 (5 bases). V was clipped by 4 bases and J by 0 bases, with 10 bases between them. The germline gives CDR1 MDHEN, CDR2 SYDVKM. The CDR3 loop spans 14 amino acids. In DNA form, the CDR3 reads TGTGCCAGCAGTTCCCCGGGGAGCTCCTACGAGCAGTACTTC. It codes for CASSSPGSSYEQYF.